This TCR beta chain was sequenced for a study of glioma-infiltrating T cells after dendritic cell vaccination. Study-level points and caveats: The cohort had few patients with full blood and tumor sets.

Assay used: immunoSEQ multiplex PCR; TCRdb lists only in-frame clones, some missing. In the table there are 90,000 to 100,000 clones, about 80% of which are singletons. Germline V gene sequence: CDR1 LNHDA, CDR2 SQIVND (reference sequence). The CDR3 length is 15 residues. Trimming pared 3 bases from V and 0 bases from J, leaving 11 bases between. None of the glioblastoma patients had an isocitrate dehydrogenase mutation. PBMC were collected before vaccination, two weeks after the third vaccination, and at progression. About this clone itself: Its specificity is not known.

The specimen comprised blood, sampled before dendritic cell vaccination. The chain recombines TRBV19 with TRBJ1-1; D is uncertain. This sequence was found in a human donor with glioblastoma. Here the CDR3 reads CASSISGFMNTEAFF. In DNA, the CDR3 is TGTGCCAGTAGTATTTCGGGATTCATGAACACTGAAGCTTTCTTT. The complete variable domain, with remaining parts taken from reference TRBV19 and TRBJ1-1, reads DGGITQSPKYLFRKEGQNVTLSCEQNLNHDAMYWYRQDPGQGLRLIYYSQIVNDFQKGDIAEGYSVSREKKESFPLTVTSAQKNPTAFYLCASSISGFMNTEAFFGQGTRLTVV.